Following are 20 T cell receptor beta chains from one sample sequenced in a study of human T cells and chemical hapten exposure. Stated time point: patch test 1, 2 weeks after DPC sensitization. Treatment here: therapeutic diphenylcyclopropenone sensitization with weekly scalp DPC. TCRdb itself ran the RACE reads through MiXCR, one entry per CDR3 protein. The repertoire holds 95,000 or so distinct CDR3 sequences, roughly 10% seen once, with roughly 2.4% in the top ten. Sequenced material: whole blood, taken in connection with sensitization to the hapten diphenylcyclopropenone (DPC). These TCRs come from a man aged 40-49 years with alopecia areata. Some clones in this sample may be carry-over from other donors' samples.

The V call is TRBV7-9, the J call TRBJ2-4; D is ambiguous. V gave up 6 bases and J gave up 1 base, with 19 bases separating them. Germline CDR1 and CDR2: SEHNR and FQNEAQ (reference sequence). The CDR3 has 17 residues. The CDR3 region is CASRQDGRHLAKNIQYF. CDR3 sequence (DNA): TGTGCCAGCAGACAAGACGGAAGGCATCTGGCCAAAAACATTCAGTACTTC.

This clonotype was recorded a few times. The chain recombines TRBV5-4 with TRBJ2-3, with TRBD1 as a possible D gene (6 bases). The CDR3 covers 18 residues. Trimming stripped 3 bases from V and 1 base from J, with 21 bases between. Germline V gives CDR1 SGHNT, CDR2 YYREEE (reference sequence). The DNA of the CDR3 is TGTGCCAGCAGCTATTATAGGGAGTGGGCAGGGGGCACAGATACGCAGTATTTT. It yields the protein CASSYYREWAGGTDTQYF.

This clonotype showed up many times. The CDR3 is CASSLRGTTNEKLFF. The CDR3 bases are TGCGCCAGCAGCTTAAGGGGCACAACTAATGAAAAACTGTTTTTT. The chain links TRBV5-1 to TRBJ1-4; D may be TRBD1 (5 bases). Germline V CDR1 and CDR2: SGHRS, YFSETQ. The CDR3 is 15 amino acids. Trimming pared 2 bases from V and 0 bases from J, leaving 8 bases between.

The sample holds many counts of this clonotype. The chain carries TRBV5-1 and TRBJ2-1; D is possibly TRBD1 or TRBD2 (6 bases each). The CDR3 runs to 16 residues. Trimming removed 4 bases at V and 7 bases at J, with 21 bases between. Germline-derived CDR1 and CDR2 are SGHRS and YFSETQ. DNA for the CDR3: TGCGCCAGCAGCCCGGGGGCAGGGCTAACGGGGAATGAGCAGTTCTTC. It is translated as CASSPGAGLTGNEQFF.

The V call is TRBV7-6, the J call TRBJ1-1; weak D call: TRBD1 (5 bases). The CDR3 has 14 residues. The germline CDR1 and CDR2 sequences are SGHVS and FNYEAQ. V was cut by 5 bases and J by 0 bases, with 10 bases left in between. The CDR3 bases are TGTGCCAGCAGCCCGGGGACCATGAACACTGAAGCTTTCTTT. As protein: CASSPGTMNTEAFF. The full variable domain, rest sourced from reference TRBV7-6 and TRBJ1-1, is GAGVSQSPRYKVTKRGQDVALRCDPISGHVSLYWYRQALGQGPEFLTYFNYEAQQDKSGLPNDRFSAERPEGSISTLTIQRTEQRDSAMYRCASSPGTMNTEAFFGQGTRLTVV.

This clonotype was found a few times. V and J are TRBV12-3 or TRBV12-4 and TRBJ1-2; unclear D gene. The germline V and J ends were trimmed by 1 base and 5 bases, with 8 bases remaining between them. The CDR3 is 13 amino acids. This chain's CDR3 is CASSLVGSYGYTF. In nucleotides, the CDR3 is TGTGCCAGCAGTTTAGTAGGGAGTTATGGCTACACCTTC.

This clonotype was picked up a small number of times. V and J are TRBV5-1 and TRBJ2-1, with a weak D call TRBD2 (5 bases). Germline V gives CDR1 SGHRS, CDR2 YFSETQ. V shed 0 bases and J shed 6 bases, with 22 bases lying between them. CDR3 length: 18 amino acids. This chain's CDR3 is CASSLARGTSLGANEQFF. As DNA, the CDR3 is TGCGCCAGCAGCTTGGCCCGGGGAACTAGTCTCGGAGCCAATGAGCAGTTCTTC. Variable domain in full (rest from reference TRBV5-1 and TRBJ2-1): KAGVTQTPRYLIKTRGQQVTLSCSPISGHRSVSWYQQTPGQGLQFLFEYFSETQRNKGNFPGRFSGRQFSNSRSEMNVSTLELGDSALYLCASSLARGTSLGANEQFFGPGTRLTVL.

This clonotype was observed at least ten times. V usage is TRBV5-6 and J usage is TRBJ2-5; tentative D call: TRBD1 (6 bases). Looked up from germline, CDR1 is SGHDT and CDR2 is YYEEEE. This CDR3 contains 11 residues. With 1 base removed from V and 9 bases from J, the gap between germline ends came to 7 bases. CDR3 sequence: CASSLTGPQYF. The DNA of the CDR3 is TGTGCCAGCAGCTTGACAGGGCCCCAGTACTTC.

This sequence joins TRBV29-1 and TRBJ2-7; 8 bases fit TRBD1. Germline V gene sequence: CDR1 SQVTM, CDR2 ANQGSEA. There are 14 residues in the CDR3. Trimming at V came to 1 base and at J to 3 bases, leaving 5 bases not matched to a gene. The CDR3 protein is CSVEGRDRSYEQYF. The CDR3 region has the DNA TGCAGCGTTGAAGGCCGGGACAGGAGCTACGAGCAGTACTTC.

The chain carries TRBV3-1 and TRBJ1-6; unclear D gene. Trimming removed 3 bases at V and 4 bases at J, with 16 bases between. The CDR3 runs to 17 residues. From germline, CDR1 is LGHDT and CDR2 YNNKEL (reference sequence). CDR3 DNA: TGTGCCAGCAGCCATGTCTCAGGAGAGATTTATAATTCACCCCTCCACTTT. As protein: CASSHVSGEIYNSPLHF.

This clonotype was seen a handful of times. V gene TRBV27 combines with J gene TRBJ1-5, with TRBD1 as a possible D gene (5 bases). Trimming pared 2 bases from V and 4 bases from J, leaving 9 bases between. Germline V gene data show CDR1 as MNHEY and CDR2 as SMNVEV (reference sequence). The CDR3 runs to 14 residues. DNA of the CDR3: TGTGCCAGCAGTTTAATTCAGGGAAATCAGCCCCAGCATTTT. It translates to CASSLIQGNQPQHF.

This clonotype was seen repeatedly, ten times or more. V is TRBV6-6 and J is TRBJ2-7, with unresolved D. V shed 6 bases and J shed 2 bases, with 14 bases lying between them. CDR1 MNHNY and CDR2 SVGAGI come from the germline V gene (reference sequence). The CDR3 has 14 amino acids. Here the CDR3 reads CASSPRTKAYEQYV. In DNA form, the CDR3 reads TGTGCCAGCAGCCCACGGACGAAGGCCTACGAGCAGTACGTC.

This clonotype came up a few times. V is TRBV7-8 and J is TRBJ2-1; 8 positions match TRBD2. The CDR3 consists of 15 residues. The V segment lost 4 bases and the J segment 6 bases; nucleotides outside the gene matches: 8. Germline V CDR1 and CDR2: SGHVS, FQNEAQ. In DNA, the CDR3 is TGTGCCAGCAGCTCGGGGGGCCTAGCGGGCAATGAGCAGTTCTTC. Protein product: CASSSGGLAGNEQFF.

V gene TRBV12-3 or TRBV12-4 combines with J gene TRBJ2-2, with unresolved D. This CDR3 has 14 residues. V was shortened by 5 bases and J by 6 bases, with 13 bases between the two germline ends. In DNA, the CDR3 is TGTGCCAGCAGTGTTCAAATCTCAGCCGGGGAGCTGTTTTTT. This encodes CASSVQISAGELFF.

This chain links TRBV7-8 with TRBJ2-5, with D perhaps matching TRBD2 (5 bases). The V and J ends lost 4 bases and 3 bases respectively, with 12 bases between them. In germline, CDR1 is SGHVS, CDR2 FQNEAQ. CDR3 length: 14 amino acids. CDR3 in amino acids: CASSSGNSKETQYF. The CDR3 DNA sequence: TGTGCCAGCAGCTCGGGGAATAGTAAAGAGACCCAGTACTTC.

This clonotype was seen many times. This chain connects TRBV7-8 to TRBJ1-5, with D uncertain. The V gene's germline CDR1 is SGHVS and CDR2 FQNEAQ. Trimming cost V 0 bases and J 11 bases, with 11 bases left between them. The CDR3 contains 13 residues. Here the CDR3 reads CASSLAPTGSQHF. The CDR3 DNA reads TGTGCCAGCAGCTTAGCCCCGACCGGGTCCCAGCATTTT.

The chain combines TRBV27 with TRBJ1-1; maybe TRBD1 (6 bases). The ends were cut back, 8 bases at V and 8 bases at J, with 15 bases in the middle. There are 12 residues in the CDR3. Germline V gene lookup returns CDR1 MNHEY and CDR2 SMNVEV (reference sequence). The CDR3 coding sequence is TGTGCCAGCCACGGAGGGGGAGGAGAAGCTTTCTTT. The encoded protein is CASHGGGGEAFF.

This clonotype occurred a few times. The rearrangement joins TRBV7-9 to TRBJ2-1; TRBD2 aligns across 14 bases. In germline, CDR1 is SEHNR, CDR2 FQNEAQ (reference sequence). This CDR3 comprises 17 residues. Trimming cost V 3 bases and J 6 bases; bases outside gene matches: 7. The CDR3 protein is CASSFGGLAGEPNEQFF. The CDR3 nucleotides are TGTGCCAGCAGCTTTGGGGGACTAGCGGGAGAACCCAATGAGCAGTTCTTC.

The rearrangement uses TRBV20-1 and TRBJ1-1; no clear D. The germline CDR1 and CDR2 sequences are DFQATT and SNEGSKA (reference sequence). CDR3 length equals 12 residues. V shed 3 bases and J shed 4 bases, with 9 bases lying between them. The CDR3 reads CSASKGSTEAFF. DNA for the CDR3: TGCAGTGCTAGTAAGGGATCCACTGAAGCTTTCTTT.

The rearrangement joins TRBV20-1 to TRBJ2-7; 9 bases line up with TRBD1. The CDR3 spans 11 residues. The germline CDR1 and CDR2 sequences are DFQATT and SNEGSKA (reference sequence). V lost 6 bases and J lost 5; bases outside the gene matches: 2. The CDR3 loop is CSARTGDEQYF. The CDR3 nucleotides read TGCAGTGCAAGGACAGGGGACGAGCAGTACTTC.